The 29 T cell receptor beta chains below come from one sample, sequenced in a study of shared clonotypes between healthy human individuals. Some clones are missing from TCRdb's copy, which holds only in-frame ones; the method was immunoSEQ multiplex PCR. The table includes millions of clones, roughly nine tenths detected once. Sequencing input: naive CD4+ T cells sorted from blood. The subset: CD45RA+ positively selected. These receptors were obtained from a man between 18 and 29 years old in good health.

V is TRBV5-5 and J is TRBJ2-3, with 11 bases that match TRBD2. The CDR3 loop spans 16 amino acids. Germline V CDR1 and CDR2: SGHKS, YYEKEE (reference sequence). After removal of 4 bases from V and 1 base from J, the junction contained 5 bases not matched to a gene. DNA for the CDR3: TGTGCCAGCAGCGAGGGGACTAGCGGAGGCACAGATACGCAGTATTTT. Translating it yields CASSEGTSGGTDTQYF.

This CDR3 is CASSRPGRTYEQYF. DNA of the CDR3: TGTGCCAGTAGTAGACCGGGACGGACCTACGAGCAGTACTTC. The chain links TRBV19 to TRBJ2-7; the D gene could be TRBD1 or TRBD2 (5 bases each). From germline, CDR1 is LNHDA and CDR2 SQIVND (reference sequence). This CDR3 has 14 amino acids. The V end was cut by 4 bases, the J end by 2 bases, with 12 bases between.

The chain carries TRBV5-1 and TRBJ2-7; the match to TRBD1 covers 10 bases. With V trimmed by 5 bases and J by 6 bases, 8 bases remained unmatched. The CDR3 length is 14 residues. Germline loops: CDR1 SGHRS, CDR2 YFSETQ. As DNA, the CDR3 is TGCGCCAGCAGGACGGGACAGGGGAAGGGCGAGCAGTACTTC. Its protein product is CASRTGQGKGEQYF.

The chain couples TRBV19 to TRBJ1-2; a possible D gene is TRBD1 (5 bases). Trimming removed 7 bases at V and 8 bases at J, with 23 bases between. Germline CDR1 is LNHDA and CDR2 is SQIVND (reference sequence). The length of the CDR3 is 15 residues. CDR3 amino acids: CASTENRNPFRGYTF. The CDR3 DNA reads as TGTGCCAGTACTGAAAACAGGAACCCCTTTCGGGGCTACACCTTC.

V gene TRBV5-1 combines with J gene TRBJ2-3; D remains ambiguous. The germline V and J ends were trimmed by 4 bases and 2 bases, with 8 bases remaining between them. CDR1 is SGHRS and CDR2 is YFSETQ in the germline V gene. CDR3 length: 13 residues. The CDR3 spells CASSQLLTDTQYF. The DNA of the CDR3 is TGCGCCAGCAGCCAGCTTCTCACAGATACGCAGTATTTT.

The CDR3 DNA reads TGTGCCTGGAACAGGGGTCTGGATGGAAACACCATATATTTT. Protein sequence: CAWNRGLDGNTIYF. The chain joins TRBV30 to TRBJ1-3, with 7 bases that match TRBD1. Germline assignment: CDR1 GTSNPN and CDR2 SVGIG (reference sequence). Losses at the gene ends were 4 bases for V and 3 bases for J; bases not matched to a gene: 6. This CDR3 has 14 amino acids. The full variable domain, completed using reference TRBV30 and TRBJ1-3, is SQTIHQWPATLVQPVGSPLSLECTVEGTSNPNLYWYRQAAGRGLQLLFYSVGIGQISSEVPQNLSASRPQDRQFILSSKKLLLSDSGFYLCAWNRGLDGNTIYFGEGSWLTVV.

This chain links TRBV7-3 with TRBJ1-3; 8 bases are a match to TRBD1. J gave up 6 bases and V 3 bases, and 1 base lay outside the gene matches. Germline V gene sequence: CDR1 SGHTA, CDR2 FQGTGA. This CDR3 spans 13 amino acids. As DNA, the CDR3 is TGTGCCAGCAGCTTGGACAGGGAAAACACCATATATTTT. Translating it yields CASSLDRENTIYF.

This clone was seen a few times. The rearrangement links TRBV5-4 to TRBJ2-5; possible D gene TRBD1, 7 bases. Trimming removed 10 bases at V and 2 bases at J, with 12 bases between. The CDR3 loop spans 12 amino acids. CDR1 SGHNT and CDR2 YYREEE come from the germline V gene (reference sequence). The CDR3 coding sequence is TGTGCCCTGCGGGGACAGCAAGAGACCCAGTACTTC. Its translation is CALRGQQETQYF.

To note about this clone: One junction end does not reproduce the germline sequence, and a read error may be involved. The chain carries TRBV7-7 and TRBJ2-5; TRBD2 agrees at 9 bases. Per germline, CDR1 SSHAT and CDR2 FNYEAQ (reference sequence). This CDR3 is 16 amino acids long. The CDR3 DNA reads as TGTGCTAGCAGCTTAGACGGAGCGGGAGGCCGGGAGACCCAGTACTTC. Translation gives CASSLDGAGGRETQYF. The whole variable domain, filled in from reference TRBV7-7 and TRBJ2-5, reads GAGVSQSPRYKVTKRGQDVTLRCDPISSHATLYWYQQALGQGPEFLTYFNYEAQPDKSGLPSDRFSAERPEGSISTLTIQRTEQRDSAMYRCASSLDGAGGRETQYFGPGTRLLVL.

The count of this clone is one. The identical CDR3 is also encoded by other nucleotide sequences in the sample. CDR3 in DNA: TGTGCCAGCAGTGACTCCCCGAACACCGGGGAGCTGTTTTTT. It encodes CASSDSPNTGELFF. This chain uses TRBV6-4 with TRBJ2-2; no firm D call. The CDR3 has 14 amino acids. Germline V gives CDR1 MRHNA, CDR2 SNTAGT. V lost 0 bases, J lost 0 bases, and 2 bases lay in between.

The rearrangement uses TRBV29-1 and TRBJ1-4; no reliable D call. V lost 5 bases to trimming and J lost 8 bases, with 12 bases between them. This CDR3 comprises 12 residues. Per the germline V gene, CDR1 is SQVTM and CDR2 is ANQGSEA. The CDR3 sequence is CSVPGLEEKLFF. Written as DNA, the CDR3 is TGCAGCGTTCCCGGTCTTGAGGAAAAACTGTTTTTT.

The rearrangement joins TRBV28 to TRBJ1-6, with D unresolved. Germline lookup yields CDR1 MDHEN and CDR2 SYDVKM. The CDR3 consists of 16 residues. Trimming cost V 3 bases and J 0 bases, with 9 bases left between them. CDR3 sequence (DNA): TGTGCCAGCAGTTTTTTGGGTAGCTCCTATAATTCACCCCTCCACTTT. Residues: CASSFLGSSYNSPLHF.

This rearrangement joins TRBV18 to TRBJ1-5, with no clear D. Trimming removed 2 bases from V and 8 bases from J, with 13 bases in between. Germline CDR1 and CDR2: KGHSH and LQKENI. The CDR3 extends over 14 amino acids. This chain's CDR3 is CASSPTYGREPQHF. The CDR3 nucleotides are TGTGCCAGCTCACCAACTTATGGCCGAGAGCCCCAGCATTTT.

CDR3 residues: CAWSETASYTF. The CDR3 DNA is TGTGCCTGGAGTGAGACCGCGAGCTACACCTTC. V is TRBV30 and J is TRBJ1-2, with D unclear. Germline-derived CDR1 and CDR2 are GTSNPN and SVGIG (reference sequence). CDR3 length: 11 residues. Trimming took off 1 base at V and 9 bases at J, with 9 bases between the two ends.

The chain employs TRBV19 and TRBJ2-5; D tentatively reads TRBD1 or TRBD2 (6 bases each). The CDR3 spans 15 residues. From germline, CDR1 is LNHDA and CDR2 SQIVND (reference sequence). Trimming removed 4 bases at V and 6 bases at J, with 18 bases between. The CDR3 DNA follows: TGTGCCAGTAGTAACGGCGGTGGGGGGCCAAAGACCCAGTACTTC. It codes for CASSNGGGGPKTQYF.

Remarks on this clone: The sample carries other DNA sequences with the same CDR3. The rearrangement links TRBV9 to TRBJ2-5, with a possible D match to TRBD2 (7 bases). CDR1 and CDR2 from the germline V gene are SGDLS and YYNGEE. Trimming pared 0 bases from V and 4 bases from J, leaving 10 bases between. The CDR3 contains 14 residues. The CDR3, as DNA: TGTGCCAGCAGCGTAGCCCGGGGGGCAGAGACCCAGTACTTC. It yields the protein CASSVARGAETQYF. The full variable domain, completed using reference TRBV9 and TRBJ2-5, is DSGVTQTPKHLITATGQRVTLRCSPRSGDLSVYWYQQSLDQGLQFLIQYYNGEERAKGNILERFSAQQFPDLHSELNLSSLELGDSALYFCASSVARGAETQYFGPGTRLLVL.

The CDR3 is CASSPFAAGGDSYNEQFF. In DNA, the CDR3 is TGCGCCAGCAGCCCCTTTGCCGCCGGGGGAGACTCCTACAATGAGCAGTTCTTC. The gene calls are TRBV4-1 and TRBJ2-1; D might be TRBD2 (6 bases). V lost 4 bases to trimming and J lost 0 bases, with 19 bases between them. Germline-derived CDR1 and CDR2 are MGHRA and YSYEKL. This CDR3 region has 18 residues.

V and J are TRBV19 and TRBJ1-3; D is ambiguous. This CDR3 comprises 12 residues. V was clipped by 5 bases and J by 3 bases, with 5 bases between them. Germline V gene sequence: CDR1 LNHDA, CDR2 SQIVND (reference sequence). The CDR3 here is CASSGSGNTIYF. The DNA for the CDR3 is TGTGCCAGTAGTGGTAGTGGAAACACCATATATTTT.

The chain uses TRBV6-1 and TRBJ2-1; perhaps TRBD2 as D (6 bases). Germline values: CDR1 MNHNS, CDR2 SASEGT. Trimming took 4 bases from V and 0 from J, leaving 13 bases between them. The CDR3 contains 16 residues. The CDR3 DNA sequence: TGTGCCAGCAGTGTGACTAGTCTAAGCTCCTACAATGAGCAGTTCTTC. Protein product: CASSVTSLSSYNEQFF.

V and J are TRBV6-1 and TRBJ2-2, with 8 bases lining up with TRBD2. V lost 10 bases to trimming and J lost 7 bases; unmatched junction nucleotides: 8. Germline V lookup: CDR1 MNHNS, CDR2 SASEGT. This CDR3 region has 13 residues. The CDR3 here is CANSPTSGGELFF. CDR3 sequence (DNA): TGTGCCAACAGCCCCACTAGCGGCGGGGAGCTGTTTTTT.

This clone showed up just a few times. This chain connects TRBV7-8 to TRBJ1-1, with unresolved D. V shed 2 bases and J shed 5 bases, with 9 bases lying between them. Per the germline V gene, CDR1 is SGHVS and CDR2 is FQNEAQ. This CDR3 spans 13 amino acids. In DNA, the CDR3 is TGTGCCAGCAGCTTACCTTCAGGAACTGAAGCTTTCTTT. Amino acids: CASSLPSGTEAFF.

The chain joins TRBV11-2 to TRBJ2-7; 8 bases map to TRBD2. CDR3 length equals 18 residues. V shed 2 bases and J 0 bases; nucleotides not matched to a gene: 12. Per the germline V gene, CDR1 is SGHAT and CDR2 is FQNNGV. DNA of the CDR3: TGTGCCAGCAGCTTAATAGGTGCTAGCGGGTCCCGCTCCTACGAGCAGTACTTC. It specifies CASSLIGASGSRSYEQYF.

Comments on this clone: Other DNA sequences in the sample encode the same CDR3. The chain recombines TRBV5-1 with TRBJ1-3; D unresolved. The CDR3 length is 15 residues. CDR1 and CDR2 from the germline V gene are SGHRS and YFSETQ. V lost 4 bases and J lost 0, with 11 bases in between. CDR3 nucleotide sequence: TGCGCCAGCAGCCTGGACCTGAGCTCTGGAAACACCATATATTTT. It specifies CASSLDLSSGNTIYF.

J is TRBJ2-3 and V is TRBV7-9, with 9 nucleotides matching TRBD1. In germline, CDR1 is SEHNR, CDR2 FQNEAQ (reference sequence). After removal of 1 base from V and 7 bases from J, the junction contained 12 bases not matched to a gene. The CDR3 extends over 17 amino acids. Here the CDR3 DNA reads TGTGCCAGCAGCTTAGACTTGTGGGACAGGGAAGGATATACGCAGTATTTT. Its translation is CASSLDLWDREGYTQYF. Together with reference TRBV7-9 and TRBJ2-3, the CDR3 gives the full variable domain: DTGVSQNPRHKITKRGQNVTFRCDPISEHNRLYWYRQTLGQGPEFLTYFQNEAQLEKSRLLSDRFSAERPKGSFSTLEIQRTEQGDSAMYLCASSLDLWDREGYTQYFGPGTRLTVL.

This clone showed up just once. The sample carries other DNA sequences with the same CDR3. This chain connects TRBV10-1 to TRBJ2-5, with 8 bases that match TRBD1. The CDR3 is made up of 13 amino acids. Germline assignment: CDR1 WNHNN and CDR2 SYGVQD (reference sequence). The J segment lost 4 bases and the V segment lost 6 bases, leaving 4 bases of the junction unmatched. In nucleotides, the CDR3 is TGCGCCAGCAGCAGGACAGGGATAGAGACCCAGTACTTC. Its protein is CASSRTGIETQYF.

The CDR3 DNA follows: TGTGCCTTAGGGGGACATCCATACAATGAGCAGTTCTTC. Protein: CALGGHPYNEQFF. The gene calls are TRBV30 and TRBJ2-1; D might be TRBD1 (6 bases). This CDR3 is built from 13 residues. Trimming removed 7 bases from V and 4 bases from J, with 14 bases in between. Germline values: CDR1 GTSNPN, CDR2 SVGIG (reference sequence).

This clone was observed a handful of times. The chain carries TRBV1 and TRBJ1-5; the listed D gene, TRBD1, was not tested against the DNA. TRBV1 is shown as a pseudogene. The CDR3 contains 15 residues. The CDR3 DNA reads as TGCACCAGCAGAGAACAGGACAGTTACAATCAGCCCCAGCATTTT. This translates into CTSREQDSYNQPQHF.

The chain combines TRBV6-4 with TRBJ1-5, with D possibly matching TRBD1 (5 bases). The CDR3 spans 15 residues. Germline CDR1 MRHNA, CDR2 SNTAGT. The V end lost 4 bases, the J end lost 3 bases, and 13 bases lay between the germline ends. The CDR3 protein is CASSAFAGDNQPQHF. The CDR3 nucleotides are TGTGCCAGCAGTGCCTTCGCGGGGGACAATCAGCCCCAGCATTTT.

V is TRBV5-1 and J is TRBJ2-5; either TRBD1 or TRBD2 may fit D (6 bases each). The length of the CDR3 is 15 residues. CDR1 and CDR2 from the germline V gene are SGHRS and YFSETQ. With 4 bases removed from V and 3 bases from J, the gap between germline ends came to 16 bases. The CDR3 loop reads CASSKRGGGEETQYF. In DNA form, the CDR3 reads TGCGCCAGCAGCAAGCGAGGAGGGGGAGAAGAGACCCAGTACTTC.